A single sample gave rise to the 24 T cell receptor beta chains below, sequenced in a study of blood T cell repertoires in COVID-19 (dated by TCRdb to 2018 to 2021). Libraries were prepared through the immunoSEQ multiplex PCR assay. TCRdb took over this immuneACCESS table, retaining in-frame rearrangements with V and J assigned. Such tables are incomplete; in checked studies, under half of the missing clones stem from an unresolved V gene, and the remainder is unexplained. The sample table shows fewer than 200,000 clones, and approximately 82% are seen once. The ten top clones hold 3.6% of the sample. Input material: PBMCs or T cells enriched from blood (not recorded which). The receptors shown here come from a woman aged 45-60 years in a cohort exposed to, infected with or recovered from COVID-19 (not recorded which).

The gene calls are TRBV5-1 and TRBJ2-7; TRBD2 matches at 14 bases. Unmatched junction bases numbered 1, after V lost 2 bases and J lost 3 bases. The germline CDR1 and CDR2 sequences are SGHRS and YFSETQ. CDR3 length: 15 residues. CDR3 DNA: TGCGCCAGCAGCTTAGGGACTAGCGGGAGCTACGAGCAGTACTTC. It yields the protein CASSLGTSGSYEQYF.

This chain uses TRBV28 with TRBJ2-7; D possibly corresponds to TRBD2 (6 bases). With 6 bases removed from V and 3 bases from J, the gap between germline ends came to 18 bases. This CDR3 has 15 residues. Germline V gene sequence: CDR1 MDHEN, CDR2 SYDVKM. The CDR3 sequence: CASSTEGLGRYEQYF. The CDR3 DNA follows: TGTGCCAGCAGCACTGAGGGACTGGGTCGCTACGAGCAGTACTTC.

The chain links TRBV29-1 to TRBJ2-1; a possible D gene is TRBD2 (5 bases). In germline, CDR1 is SQVTM, CDR2 ANQGSEA. This CDR3 contains 12 residues. The V end lost 2 bases, the J end lost 4 bases, and 6 bases lay between the germline ends. This chain's CDR3 is CSVESGYNEQFF. The CDR3 nucleotides are TGCAGCGTTGAATCGGGGTACAATGAGCAGTTCTTC.

The V call is TRBV29-1, the J call TRBJ2-1; perhaps TRBD1 as D (5 bases). Between the trimmed V and J ends, which lost 3 bases and 4 bases, there was a span of 7 bases. Germline CDR1 and CDR2: SQVTM and ANQGSEA. This CDR3 has 12 amino acids. CDR3 residues: CSVDRQYNEQFF. The CDR3 nucleotides read TGCAGCGTTGACAGACAGTACAATGAGCAGTTCTTC.

This clone came up a few times. The chain is built from TRBV5-3 and TRBJ2-7; 10 bases are a match to TRBD1. TRBV5-3 is an open reading frame whose function is uncertain. The CDR3 length is 15 residues. V lost 5 bases, J lost 6 bases, and 11 bases stayed unmatched. This CDR3 is CARRQPGTGVREQYF. As DNA, the CDR3 is TGTGCCAGAAGACAACCCGGGACAGGGGTACGCGAGCAGTACTTC.

The chain links TRBV7-9 to TRBJ2-3; TRBD2 is a possible D gene (5 bases). Germline lookup yields CDR1 SEHNR and CDR2 FQNEAQ (reference sequence). The CDR3 has 17 amino acids. Trimming took off 6 bases at V and 6 bases at J, with 25 bases between the two ends. The CDR3 loop is CASRQSVHLGGPDTQYF. CDR3 sequence (DNA): TGTGCCAGCAGACAGTCCGTACACCTTGGAGGCCCCGATACGCAGTATTTT.

The genes are TRBV19 and TRBJ2-6, with D perhaps TRBD2 (5 bases). The CDR3 consists of 15 residues. Between the trimmed V and J ends, which lost 10 bases and 3 bases, there was a span of 16 bases. Germline V gives CDR1 LNHDA, CDR2 SQIVND (reference sequence). CDR3 DNA: TGTGCCACCGAGGGTATTTCCCGTGGGGCCAACGTCCTGACTTTC. Residues: CATEGISRGANVLTF.

The rearrangement links TRBV14 to TRBJ2-1; 10 bases are a match to TRBD1. V gave up 0 bases and J gave up 10 bases; unmatched junction bases: 9. Germline assignment: CDR1 SGHDN and CDR2 FVKESK. The CDR3 sequence is 16 residues long. Here the CDR3 DNA reads TGTGCCAGCAGCCAAGATCTCGGACAGGGGGTCAGCGAGCAGTTCTTC. It translates to CASSQDLGQGVSEQFF.

The chain combines TRBV5-4 with TRBJ2-2; D unclear. This CDR3 has 14 amino acids. V shed 0 bases and J shed 1 base, with 4 bases lying between them. Germline V gives CDR1 SGHNT, CDR2 YYREEE (reference sequence). The CDR3 sequence: CASSLGQNTGELFF. The CDR3, as DNA: TGTGCCAGCAGCTTGGGACAGAACACCGGGGAGCTGTTTTTT. The full variable domain, rest sourced from reference TRBV5-4 and TRBJ2-2, is ETGVTQSPTHLIKTRGQQVTLRCSSQSGHNTVSWYQQALGQGPQFIFQYYREEENGRGNFPPRFSGLQFPNYSSELNVNALELDDSALYLCASSLGQNTGELFFGEGSRLTVL.

The chain joins TRBV30 to TRBJ2-3; possible D gene TRBD1, 5 bases. Germline V gene sequence: CDR1 GTSNPN, CDR2 SVGIG (reference sequence). The V gene lost 7 bases and the J gene lost 2 bases, with 16 bases spanning the gap. The CDR3 extends over 14 amino acids. CDR3 in amino acids: CAYPVGATTDTQYF. Written as DNA, the CDR3 is TGTGCCTACCCCGTTGGGGCCACCACAGATACGCAGTATTTT.

J is TRBJ2-5 and V is TRBV29-1; D unclear. CDR3 length equals 12 residues. In germline, CDR1 is SQVTM, CDR2 ANQGSEA. Trimming left V 4 bases short and J 6 bases short, with 12 bases between. CDR3: CSVVQLQKTQYF. The CDR3 DNA is TGCAGCGTTGTACAGCTTCAGAAGACCCAGTACTTC.

The V gene is TRBV5-1, the J gene TRBJ1-3, with 10 bases that match TRBD1. Germline values: CDR1 SGHRS, CDR2 YFSETQ. The CDR3 is 19 amino acids. Trimming removed 0 bases from V and 0 bases from J; junction bases left unmatched: 9. Here the CDR3 DNA reads TGCGCCAGCAGCTTGGTGGGGACAGGGGACCTACACTCTGGAAACACCATATATTTT. Protein product: CASSLVGTGDLHSGNTIYF.

The chain has TRBV15 and TRBJ2-7, with 7 bases fitting TRBD1. This CDR3 contains 15 residues. V lost 3 bases to trimming and J lost 5 bases; unmatched junction nucleotides: 10. Germline V gene lookup returns CDR1 LNHNV and CDR2 YYDKDF (reference sequence). The CDR3 DNA is TGTGCCACCAGCAGGGGGGACAGTAAAGTGAACGAGCAGTACTTC. Translated: CATSRGDSKVNEQYF.

This clone was seen a single time. J is TRBJ1-1 and V is TRBV19, with TRBD1 as a possible D gene (6 bases). The V end was cut by 5 bases, the J end by 8 bases, with 15 bases between. The CDR3 runs to 13 residues. Germline lookup yields CDR1 LNHDA and CDR2 SQIVND (reference sequence). CDR3 sequence (DNA): TGTGCCAGTAGTTCATCCAGGGGTATCGAAGCTTTCTTT. It is translated as CASSSSRGIEAFF.

This clone was seen a handful of times. This rearrangement joins TRBV4-2 to TRBJ1-4; 8 positions match TRBD1. The V segment lost 2 bases and the J segment 7 bases; nucleotides outside the gene matches: 9. CDR3 length: 16 amino acids. Per germline, CDR1 LGHNA and CDR2 YNFKEQ. CDR3: CASSQLTGGAIEKLFF. CDR3 nucleotides: TGTGCCAGCAGCCAACTAACAGGGGGGGCGATTGAAAAACTGTTTTTT.

V usage is TRBV28 and J usage is TRBJ2-5; TRBD2 matches 8 bases. Unmatched junction bases numbered 9, after V lost 5 bases and J lost 7 bases. The CDR3 length is 14 residues. Germline V gene data show CDR1 as MDHEN and CDR2 as SYDVKM. CDR3 region: CASSLLREDGTQYF. The CDR3 DNA follows: TGTGCCAGCAGTCTTTTGCGGGAGGACGGGACCCAGTACTTC.

This rearrangement joins TRBV10-3 to TRBJ2-7, with 10 positions matching TRBD1. CDR1 and CDR2 from the germline V gene are ENHRY and SYGVKD. The CDR3 is 16 residues long. Trimming removed 5 bases from V and 7 bases from J; junction bases left unmatched: 14. CDR3 loop: CAISPGQGSPTSEQYF. CDR3 in DNA: TGTGCCATCAGTCCGGGACAGGGGTCTCCTACGAGTGAGCAGTACTTC.

V and J are TRBV4-1 and TRBJ1-2; tentative D call: TRBD1 (6 bases). Germline assignment: CDR1 MGHRA and CDR2 YSYEKL. The CDR3 is 15 amino acids. Trimming stripped 1 base from V and 4 bases from J, with 13 bases between. The CDR3 region is CASSQGEQGLYGYTF. In nucleotides, the CDR3 is TGCGCCAGCAGCCAAGGCGAACAGGGCCTCTATGGCTACACCTTC.

The chain carries TRBV4-1 and TRBJ1-4; D unclear. The germline gives CDR1 MGHRA, CDR2 YSYEKL. This CDR3 is 13 amino acids long. V was pared by 0 bases and J by 6 bases, with 5 bases between. CDR3 in DNA: TGCGCCAGCAGCCAAGAACGGGATGAAAAACTGTTTTTT. Protein sequence: CASSQERDEKLFF.

The rearrangement links TRBV24-1 to TRBJ2-5; D is possibly TRBD1 (6 bases). CDR3 length: 16 residues. With 4 bases removed from V and 5 bases from J, the gap between germline ends came to 19 bases. CDR1 is KGHDR, CDR2 SFDVKD, per germline. This chain's CDR3 is CATSDTGTLSPETQYF. The CDR3 DNA sequence: TGTGCCACCAGTGACACCGGGACACTCAGTCCGGAGACCCAGTACTTC.

This clone was picked up a small number of times. The chain has TRBV3-1 (or the pseudogene TRBV3-2) and TRBJ1-1; 10 bases fit TRBD1. The CDR3 has 12 amino acids. The V gene's germline CDR1 is LGHDT and CDR2 YNNKEL (reference sequence). With 5 bases clipped from V and 8 bases from J, the junction kept 2 bases outside the gene matches. The CDR3 sequence is CASSLDRGEAFF. CDR3 DNA: TGTGCCAGCAGCTTGGACAGGGGGGAAGCTTTCTTT.

The rearrangement joins TRBV5-5 to TRBJ1-3; D gene uncertain. V lost 2 bases and J lost 0, with 9 bases in between. The CDR3 loop spans 15 amino acids. Germline V gene lookup returns CDR1 SGHKS and CDR2 YYEKEE (reference sequence). CDR3 sequence: CASSFRAGSGNTIYF. The CDR3 DNA reads as TGTGCCAGCAGCTTTCGGGCGGGCTCTGGAAACACCATATATTTT.

This clone occurred a few times. This chain uses TRBV28 with TRBJ2-5; no clear D gene. Trimming pared 3 bases from V and 5 bases from J, leaving 10 bases between. The CDR3 covers 13 residues. Germline values: CDR1 MDHEN, CDR2 SYDVKM. For the CDR3, the DNA is TGTGCCAGCAGTTTGGTTCAGTTGGAGACCCAGTACTTC. Residues: CASSLVQLETQYF. Based on the CDR3 plus reference TRBV28 and TRBJ2-5, the full variable domain is DVKVTQSSRYLVKRTGEKVFLECVQDMDHENMFWYRQDPGLGLRLIYFSYDVKMKEKGDIPEGYSVSREKKERFSLILESASTNQTSMYLCASSLVQLETQYFGPGTRLLVL.

The chain joins TRBV30 to TRBJ2-3; the D is unclear. The CDR3 is 15 amino acids. Germline V gene sequence: CDR1 GTSNPN, CDR2 SVGIG (reference sequence). Deletions cut 4 bases from V and 2 bases from J, with 16 bases between. The CDR3 region has the DNA TGTGCCTGGAAACTATTGAGAATTTCCACAGATACGCAGTATTTT. Its protein product is CAWKLLRISTDTQYF.